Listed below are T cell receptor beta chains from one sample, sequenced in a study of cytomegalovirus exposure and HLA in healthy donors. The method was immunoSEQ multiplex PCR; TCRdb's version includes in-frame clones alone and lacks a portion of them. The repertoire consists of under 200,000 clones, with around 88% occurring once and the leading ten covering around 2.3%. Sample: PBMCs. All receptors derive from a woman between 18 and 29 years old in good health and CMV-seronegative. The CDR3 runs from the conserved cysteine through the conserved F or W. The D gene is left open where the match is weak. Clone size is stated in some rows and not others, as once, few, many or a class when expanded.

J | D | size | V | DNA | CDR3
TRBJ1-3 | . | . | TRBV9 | TGTGCCAGCAGCGTAGAAAGTTGGTACTTCTCTGGAAACACCATATATTTT | CASSVESWYFSGNTIYF
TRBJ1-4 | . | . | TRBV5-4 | TGTGCCACCGGGGGGAGGTTTGAAAAACTGTTTTTT | CATGGRFEKLFF
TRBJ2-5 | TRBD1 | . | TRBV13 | TGTGCCAGCAGCTTTGGAGACAGGGAAGGTGGGACCCAGTACTTC | CASSFGDREGGTQYF
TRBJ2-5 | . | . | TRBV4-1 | TGCGCCAGCACAAGGGACTGGGGAGAGACCCAGTACTTC | CASTRDWGETQYF
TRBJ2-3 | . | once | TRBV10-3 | TGTGCCATCAGTCAGGGGTTTAGCACAGATACGCAGTATTTT | CAISQGFSTDTQYF
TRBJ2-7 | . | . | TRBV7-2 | TGTGCCAGCAGCTCCTCGGCGAGGAGCGAGCAGTACTTC | CASSSSARSEQYF
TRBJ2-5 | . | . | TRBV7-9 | TGTGCCAGCAGCTTAAGGGGAATAGGGCAAGAGACCCAGTACTTC | CASSLRGIGQETQYF
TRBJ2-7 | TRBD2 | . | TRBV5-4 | TGTGCCAGCAGCCCCTGGACTAGCGGGCGACCCTACGAGCAGTACTTC | CASSPWTSGRPYEQYF
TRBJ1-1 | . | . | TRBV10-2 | TGCGCCAGCAGTGTCGAGGCTGAAGCTTTCTTT | CASSVEAEAFF
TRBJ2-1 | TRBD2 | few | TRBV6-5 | TGTGCCAGCAGTTCCCGGGACTACCTTTCCTACAATGAGCAGTTCTTC | CASSSRDYLSYNEQFF
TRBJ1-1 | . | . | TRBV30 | TGTGCCTGGGCCACACTAACTGAAGCTTTCTTT | CAWATLTEAFF
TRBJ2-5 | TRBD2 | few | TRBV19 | TGTGCCAGTAGTATGCGGGGGTCTCAAGAGACCCAGTACTTC | CASSMRGSQETQYF
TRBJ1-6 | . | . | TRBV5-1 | TGCGCCAGCAGCTTGGTTGGCAGAAATAATTCACCCCTCCACTTT | CASSLVGRNNSPLHF
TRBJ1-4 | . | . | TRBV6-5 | TGTGCCAGCAGTTACTCAGGGGGGGCAGAGGAAAAACTGTTTTTT | CASSYSGGAEEKLFF
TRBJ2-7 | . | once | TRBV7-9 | TGTGCCAGCAGCCACTTCTACGAGCAGTACTTC | CASSHFYEQYF
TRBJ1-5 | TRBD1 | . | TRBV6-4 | TGTGCCAGCAGTTGGACAGGGGGAGGGGGTCAGCCCCAGCATTTT | CASSWTGGGGQPQHF
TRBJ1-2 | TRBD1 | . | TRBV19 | TGTGCCAGTAGGGCGACAGGGGACTATGGCTACACCTTC | CASRATGDYGYTF
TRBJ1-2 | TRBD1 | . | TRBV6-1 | TGTGCCAGCAGTGACTTCCCCTTCCCGCAGGGGGCTAACTATGGCTACACCTTC | CASSDFPFPQGANYGYTF
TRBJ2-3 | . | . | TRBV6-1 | TGTGCCAGCAGTGAAGGAGACCGATACAGAGATACGCAGTATTTT | CASSEGDRYRDTQYF
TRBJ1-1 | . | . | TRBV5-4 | TGTGCCAGCAGCTTGCAACAGAACACTGAAGCTTTCTTT | CASSLQQNTEAFF
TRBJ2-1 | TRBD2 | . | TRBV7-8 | TGTGCCAGCAGCTTAGGACTAGCGGGAAGTTACAATGAGCAGTTCTTC | CASSLGLAGSYNEQFF
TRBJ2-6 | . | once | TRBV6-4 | TGTGCCAGCAGTGACGACAACTCTGGGGCCAACGTCCTGACTTTC | CASSDDNSGANVLTF
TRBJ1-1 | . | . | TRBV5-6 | TGTGCCAGCAGCTTATTTCCACTTAACACTGAAGCTTTCTTT | CASSLFPLNTEAFF
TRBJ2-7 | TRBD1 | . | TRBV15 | TGTGCCACGTATGCCGGGACAGGGCGCTACGAGCAGTACTTC | CATYAGTGRYEQYF
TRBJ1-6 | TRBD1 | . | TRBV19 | TGTGCCAGTGGATTCTCCTTGATACCGGGACAGGGGTTCAATTCACCCCTCCACTTT | CASGFSLIPGQGFNSPLHF
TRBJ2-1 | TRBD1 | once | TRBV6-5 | TGTGCCAGCAGAGACGGGACAGGGATCAATGAGCAGTTCTTC | CASRDGTGINEQFF
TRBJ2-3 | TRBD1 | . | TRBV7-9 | TGTGCCAGCAGCTTCGTAGCCGGGACAGGGGGCAACACAGATACGCAGTATTTT | CASSFVAGTGGNTDTQYF
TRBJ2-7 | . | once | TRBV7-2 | TGTGCCAGCAGCTTAGGTTCAGGGTTGGCCTACGAGCAGTACTTC | CASSLGSGLAYEQYF
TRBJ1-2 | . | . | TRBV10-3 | TGTGCCATCAGTGAGTCGAGCCTCCCGTATGGCTACACCTTC | CAISESSLPYGYTF
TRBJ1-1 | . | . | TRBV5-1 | TGCGCCAGCAGCTTGGAGGGGCGGAACACTGAAGCTTTCTTT | CASSLEGRNTEAFF
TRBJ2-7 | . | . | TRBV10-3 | TGTGCCATCAGTGTGGCTGAGCGGCCCTACGAGCAGTACTTC | CAISVAERPYEQYF
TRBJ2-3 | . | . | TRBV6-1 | TGTGCCAGCACCTACGGGGGCACAGATACGCAGTATTTT | CASTYGGTDTQYF
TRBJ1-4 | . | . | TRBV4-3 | TGCGCCAGCAGCCAAGAGGGGCTTCCCGGCTTTAATGAAAAACTGTTTTTT | CASSQEGLPGFNEKLFF
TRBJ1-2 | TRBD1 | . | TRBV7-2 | TGTGCCAGCAGCTTAGGAGCAGGGGGGTATGGCTACACCTTC | CASSLGAGGYGYTF
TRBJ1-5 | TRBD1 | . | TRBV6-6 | TGTGCCAGCACCGCCGACAGGGGTTGGGGCAATCAGCCCCAGCATTTT | CASTADRGWGNQPQHF
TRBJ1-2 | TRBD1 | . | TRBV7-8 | TGTGCCAGCAGCCAACAACTCCCTGACAGGGGCGCCTATGGCTACACCTTC | CASSQQLPDRGAYGYTF
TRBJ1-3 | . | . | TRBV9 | TGTGCCAGCAGCGCGCAGGGATACTCTGGAAACACCATATATTTT | CASSAQGYSGNTIYF
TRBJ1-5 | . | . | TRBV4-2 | TGTGCCAGCAGCCAAGGACTGGTGAATCAGCCCCAGCATTTT | CASSQGLVNQPQHF
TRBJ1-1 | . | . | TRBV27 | TGTGCCAGCAGTTTATCAAAGACAGGACGGACTGAAGCTTTCTTT | CASSLSKTGRTEAFF
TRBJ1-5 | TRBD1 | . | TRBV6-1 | TGTGCCAGCAGTGAAGCAGGGGGCGCAAATCAGCCCCAGCATTTT | CASSEAGGANQPQHF
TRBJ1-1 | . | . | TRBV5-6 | TGTGCCAGCACGGGACGGGGGGGACCGAACACTGAAGCTTTCTTT | CASTGRGGPNTEAFF
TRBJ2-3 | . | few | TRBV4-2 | TGTGCCAGCAGCCAAACAACTAGCCGTACGCAGTATTTT | CASSQTTSRTQYF
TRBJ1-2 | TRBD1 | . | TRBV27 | TGTGCCAGCAATCCCTCTGGACAGGGGGCGCCTGGCTACACCTTC | CASNPSGQGAPGYTF